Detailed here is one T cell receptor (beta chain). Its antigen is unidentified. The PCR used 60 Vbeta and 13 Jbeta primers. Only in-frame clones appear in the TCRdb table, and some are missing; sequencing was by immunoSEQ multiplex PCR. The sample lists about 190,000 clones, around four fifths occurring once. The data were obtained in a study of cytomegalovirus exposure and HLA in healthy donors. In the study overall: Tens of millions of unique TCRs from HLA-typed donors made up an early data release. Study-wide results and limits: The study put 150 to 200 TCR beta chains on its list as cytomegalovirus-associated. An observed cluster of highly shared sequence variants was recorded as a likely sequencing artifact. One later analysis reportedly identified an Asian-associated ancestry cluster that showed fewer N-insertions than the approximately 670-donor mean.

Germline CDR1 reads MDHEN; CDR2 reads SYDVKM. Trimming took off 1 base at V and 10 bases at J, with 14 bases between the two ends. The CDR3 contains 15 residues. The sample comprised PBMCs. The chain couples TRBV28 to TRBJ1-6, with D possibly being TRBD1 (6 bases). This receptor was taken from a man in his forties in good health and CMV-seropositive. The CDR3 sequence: CASSLSPGDISPLHF. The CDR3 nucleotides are TGTGCCAGCAGTTTATCCCCAGGGGATATCTCACCCCTCCACTTT.